These T cell receptor beta chains were read from a single sample in a study of post-analysis software for immune sequencing data. TCRdb independently ran MiXCR on the PCR reads; one entry per CDR3 protein. Of about 770,000 distinct CDR3 sequences in the sample, roughly 50% were seen once. Sequencing was carried out using blood. The receptor set was obtained from a girl between 5 and 17 years old with multiple sclerosis. The CDR3 runs from the conserved cysteine through the conserved F or W. D genes are given only for firm matches. Size is stated for part of the rows, as once, few or many counts, or as a class when the clone is expanded.

clone size	CDR3 length	V gene	J gene	D gene	CDR3 DNA	CDR3 protein
-	12	TRBV24-1	TRBJ2-1	-	TGTGCCACCAGTGATATCCGCAATGAGCAGTTCTTC	CATSDIRNEQFF
-	16	TRBV12-3/TRBV12-4	TRBJ1-5	TRBD1	TGTGCCAGCAGTTCTCCAAACCAGGGGGCGAATCAGCCCCAGCATTTT	CASSSPNQGANQPQHF
-	17	TRBV7-8	TRBJ2-1	-	TGTGCCAGCACCCACATTAAGGCTCCCTCATCGGCCAATGAGCAGTTCTTC	CASTHIKAPSSANEQFF
few	15	TRBV12-3/TRBV12-4	TRBJ1-6	-	TGTGCCAGCAGCCGGCAGGGTTTCCTTAATTCACCCCTCCACTTT	CASSRQGFLNSPLHF
-	14	TRBV20-1	TRBJ2-5	TRBD2	TGCAGTGCTACGCGGGGGGCGAACCAAGAGACCCAGTACTTC	CSATRGANQETQYF
-	16	TRBV20-1	TRBJ1-4	TRBD1	TGCAGTGCTAGAGACCCGGACAGGGCAACTAATGAAAAACTGTTTTTT	CSARDPDRATNEKLFF
few	15	TRBV6-5	TRBJ1-2	-	TGTGCCAGCAGTTACTCGGAAACAGGGTTGCATGGCTACACCTTC	CASSYSETGLHGYTF
-	13	TRBV12-5	TRBJ1-5	-	TGTGCTAGTGGTTTGGATAGCAATCAGCCCCAGCATTTT	CASGLDSNQPQHF
once	13	TRBV28	TRBJ1-2	-	TGTGCCAGCAGTTTACACCTTAACTATGGCTACACCTTC	CASSLHLNYGYTF
-	15	TRBV12-3/TRBV12-4	TRBJ2-7	-	TGTGCCAGCAGTTTAAGACAGGTCTACCCTTACGAGCAGTACTTC	CASSLRQVYPYEQYF